This T cell receptor beta chain was recovered during a study of beta chain features in type 1 diabetes. This CDR3 comprises 13 residues. Of the isolated RNA, all was reverse transcribed, and so the sequenced material was expressed TCRB transcripts. The table came from immunoSEQ multiplex PCR; TCRdb's copy has only in-frame clones and leaves some out. The data contain 200,000 to 250,000 clones, roughly 13% of them singletons. Study observations and caveats: Healthy donors had naive, central memory and Treg TCRB repertoires that appeared less similar than those seen among patients. An over-representation of cells with high TCR expression could result from cDNA sequencing.

This clone was seen many times. Its antigen is unidentified. At one end the junction does not follow the germline gene, possibly because of a read error. CD4+ cells of the naive, central memory, regulatory and stem cell-like memory types were sorted via CD45RO/CCR7/CD25/CD127/CD95/CD27. The sequence was collected from a woman between 40 and 55 years old in good health. The sample was naive CD4+ T cells from blood. This chain joins TRBV23-1 and TRBJ1-6; D uncertain. TRBV23-1 is an open reading frame whose function is uncertain. CDR3 bases: TGCGCCAGCAGTCAATCGGGCAGTCACCCCTGGTACTTT. Translating gives CASSQSGSHPWYF.